This T cell receptor (beta chain) appears in the sequencing data of a study of response to subunit inactivated influenza vaccine. MiXCR, run by TCRdb on the RT-PCR reads, gives a single entry per CDR3 protein. The table has hundreds of thousands of distinct CDR3 sequences, approximately 14% seen once; the top ten hold less than 8.5%. V lost 4 bases, J lost 4 bases, and 2 bases stayed unmatched. The CDR3 is 13 amino acids. Germline CDR1 is KGHDR and CDR2 is SFDVKD. Sample: PBMCs from blood, taken 14 days before vaccination. The TCR originated in a man aged 50 to 59 who received an inactivated influenza vaccine. The V and J genes are TRBV24-1 and TRBJ2-7; TRBD1 matches 8 bases. CDR3 coding DNA: TGTGCCACCAGTGACCGGGACAGGTACGAGCAGTACTTC. This encodes CATSDRDRYEQYF.